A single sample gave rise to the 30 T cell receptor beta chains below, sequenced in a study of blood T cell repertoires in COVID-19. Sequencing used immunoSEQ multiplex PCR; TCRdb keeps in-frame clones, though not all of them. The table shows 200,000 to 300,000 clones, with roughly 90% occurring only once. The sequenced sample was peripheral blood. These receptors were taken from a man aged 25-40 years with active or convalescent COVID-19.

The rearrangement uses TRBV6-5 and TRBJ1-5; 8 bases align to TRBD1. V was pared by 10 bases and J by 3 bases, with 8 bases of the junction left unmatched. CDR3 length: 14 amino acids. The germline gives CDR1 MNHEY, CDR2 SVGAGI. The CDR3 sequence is CATKWTGSNQPQHF. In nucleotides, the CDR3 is TGTGCCACCAAATGGACAGGGTCCAATCAGCCCCAGCATTTT.

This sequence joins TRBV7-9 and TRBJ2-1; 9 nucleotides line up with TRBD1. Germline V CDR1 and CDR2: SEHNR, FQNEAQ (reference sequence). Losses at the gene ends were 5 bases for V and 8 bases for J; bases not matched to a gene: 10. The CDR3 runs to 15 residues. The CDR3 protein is CASSSRDRVSDEQFF. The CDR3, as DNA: TGTGCCAGCAGCAGCCGGGACAGGGTTTCTGATGAGCAGTTCTTC.

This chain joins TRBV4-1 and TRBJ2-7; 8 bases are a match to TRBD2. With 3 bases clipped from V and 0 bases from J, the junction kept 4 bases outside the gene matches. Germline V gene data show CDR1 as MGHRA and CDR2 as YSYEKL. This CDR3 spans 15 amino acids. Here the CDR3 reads CASSQLTSGSYEQYF. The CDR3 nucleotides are TGCGCCAGCAGCCAGCTCACTAGCGGCTCCTACGAGCAGTACTTC.

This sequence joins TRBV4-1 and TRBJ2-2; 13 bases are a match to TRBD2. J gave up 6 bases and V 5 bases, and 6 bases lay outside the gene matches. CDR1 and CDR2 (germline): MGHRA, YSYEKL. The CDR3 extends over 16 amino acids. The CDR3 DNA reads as TGCGCCAGCAGCTCTAGACTAGCGGGGGGTTCCGGGGAGCTGTTTTTT. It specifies CASSSRLAGGSGELFF.

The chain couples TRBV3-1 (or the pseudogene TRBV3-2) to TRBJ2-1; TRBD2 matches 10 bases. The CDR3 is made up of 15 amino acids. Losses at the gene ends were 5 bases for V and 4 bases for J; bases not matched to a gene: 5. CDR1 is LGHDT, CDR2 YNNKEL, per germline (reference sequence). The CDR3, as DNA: TGTGCCAGCAGCGCCCTAGCGGGGGTGTACAATGAGCAGTTCTTC. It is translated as CASSALAGVYNEQFF.

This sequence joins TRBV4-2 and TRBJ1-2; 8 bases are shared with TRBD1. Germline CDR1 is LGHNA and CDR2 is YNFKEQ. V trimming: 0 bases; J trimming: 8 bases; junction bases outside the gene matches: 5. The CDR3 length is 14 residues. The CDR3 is CASSQERTGWGYTF. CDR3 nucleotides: TGTGCCAGCAGCCAAGAAAGGACAGGGTGGGGCTACACCTTC.

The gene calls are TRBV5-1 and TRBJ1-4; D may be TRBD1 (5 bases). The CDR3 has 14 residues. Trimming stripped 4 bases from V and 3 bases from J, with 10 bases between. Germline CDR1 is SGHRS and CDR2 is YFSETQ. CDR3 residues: CASSGGRPNEKLFF. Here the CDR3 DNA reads TGCGCCAGCAGCGGGGGGAGGCCTAATGAAAAACTGTTTTTT.

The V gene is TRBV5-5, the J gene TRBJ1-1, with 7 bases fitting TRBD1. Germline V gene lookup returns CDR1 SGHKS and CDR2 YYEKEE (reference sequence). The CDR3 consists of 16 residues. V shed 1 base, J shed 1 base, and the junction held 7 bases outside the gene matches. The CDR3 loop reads CASSLNFGTANTEAFF. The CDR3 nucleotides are TGTGCCAGCAGCTTGAACTTCGGGACAGCGAACACTGAAGCTTTCTTT. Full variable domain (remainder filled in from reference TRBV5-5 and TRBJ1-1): DAGVTQSPTHLIKTRGQQVTLRCSPISGHKSVSWYQQVLGQGPQFIFQYYEKEERGRGNFPDRFSARQFPNYSSELNVNALLLGDSALYLCASSLNFGTANTEAFFGQGTRLTVV.

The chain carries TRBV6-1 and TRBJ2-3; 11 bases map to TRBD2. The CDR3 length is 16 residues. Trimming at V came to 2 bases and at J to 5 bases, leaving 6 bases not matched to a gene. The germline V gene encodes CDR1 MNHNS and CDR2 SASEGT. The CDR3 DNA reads TGTGCCAGCAGTGAATATGTAGCGGGGGGGCTAGATACGCAGTATTTT. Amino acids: CASSEYVAGGLDTQYF.

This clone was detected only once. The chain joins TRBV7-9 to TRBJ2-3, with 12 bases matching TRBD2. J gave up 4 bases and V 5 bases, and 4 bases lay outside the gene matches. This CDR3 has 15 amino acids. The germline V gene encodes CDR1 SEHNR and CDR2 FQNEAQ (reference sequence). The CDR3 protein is CASSTRLAGADTQYF. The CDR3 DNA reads TGTGCCAGCAGCACCCGACTAGCGGGGGCAGATACGCAGTATTTT.

The CDR3 nucleotides read TGTGCCAGTAGAGGACAGGGTACTAACACCGGGGAGCTGTTTTTT. This encodes CASRGQGTNTGELFF. V usage is TRBV19 and J usage is TRBJ2-2, with 8 bases fitting TRBD1. V lost 6 bases and J lost 2; bases outside the gene matches: 5. The CDR3 sequence is 15 residues long. In germline, CDR1 is LNHDA, CDR2 SQIVND (reference sequence). Combining the CDR3 with reference TRBV19 and TRBJ2-2 gives the whole variable domain DGGITQSPKYLFRKEGQNVTLSCEQNLNHDAMYWYRQDPGQGLRLIYYSQIVNDFQKGDIAEGYSVSREKKESFPLTVTSAQKNPTAFYLCASRGQGTNTGELFFGEGSRLTVL.

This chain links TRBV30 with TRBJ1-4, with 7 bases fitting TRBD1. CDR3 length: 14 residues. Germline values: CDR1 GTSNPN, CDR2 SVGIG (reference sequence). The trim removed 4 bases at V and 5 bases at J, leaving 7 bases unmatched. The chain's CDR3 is CAWNTGTANEKLFF. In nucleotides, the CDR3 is TGTGCCTGGAACACCGGGACAGCGAATGAAAAACTGTTTTTT.

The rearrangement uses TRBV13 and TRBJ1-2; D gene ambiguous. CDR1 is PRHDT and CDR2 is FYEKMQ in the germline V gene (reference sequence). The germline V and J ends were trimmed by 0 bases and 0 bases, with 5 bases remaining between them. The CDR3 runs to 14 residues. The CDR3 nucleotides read TGTGCCAGCAGCTTAGGGGGAGCTAACTATGGCTACACCTTC. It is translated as CASSLGGANYGYTF.

The CDR3 spells CASSPGVGDGYTF. The CDR3 coding sequence is TGTGCCAGCAGCCCTGGTGTGGGAGATGGCTACACCTTC. The J gene is TRBJ1-2, the V gene TRBV7-3; D gene uncertain. The CDR3 is made up of 13 amino acids. The V gene lost 5 bases and the J gene lost 6 bases, with 13 bases spanning the gap. The germline V gene encodes CDR1 SGHTA and CDR2 FQGTGA.

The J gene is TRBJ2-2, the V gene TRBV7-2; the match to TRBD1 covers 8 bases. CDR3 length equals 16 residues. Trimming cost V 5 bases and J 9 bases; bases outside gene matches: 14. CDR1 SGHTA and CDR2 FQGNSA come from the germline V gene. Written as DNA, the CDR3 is TGTGCCAGCAGCCGCCCCCGACAGGGGCAATTCCGGGAGCTGTTTTTT. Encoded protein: CASSRPRQGQFRELFF.

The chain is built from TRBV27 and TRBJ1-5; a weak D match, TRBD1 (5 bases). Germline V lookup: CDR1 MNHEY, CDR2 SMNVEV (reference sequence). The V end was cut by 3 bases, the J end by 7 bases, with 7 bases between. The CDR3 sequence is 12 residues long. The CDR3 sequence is CASSFGGQPQHF. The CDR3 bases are TGTGCCAGCAGTTTCGGGGGACAGCCCCAGCATTTT.

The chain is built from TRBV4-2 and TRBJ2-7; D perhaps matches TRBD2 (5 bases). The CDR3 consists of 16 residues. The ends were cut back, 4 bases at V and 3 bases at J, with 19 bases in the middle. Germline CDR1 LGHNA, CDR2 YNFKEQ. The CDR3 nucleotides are TGTGCCAGCAGCCTAGGGAGTGGCAGCCCTTACTACGAGCAGTACTTC. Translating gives CASSLGSGSPYYEQYF.

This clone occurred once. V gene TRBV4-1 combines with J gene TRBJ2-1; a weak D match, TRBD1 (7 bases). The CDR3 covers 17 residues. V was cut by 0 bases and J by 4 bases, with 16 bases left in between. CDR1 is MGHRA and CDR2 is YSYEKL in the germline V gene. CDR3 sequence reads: CASSQDRDSAGYNEQFF. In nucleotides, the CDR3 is TGCGCCAGCAGCCAAGATCGGGACAGCGCGGGATACAATGAGCAGTTCTTC.

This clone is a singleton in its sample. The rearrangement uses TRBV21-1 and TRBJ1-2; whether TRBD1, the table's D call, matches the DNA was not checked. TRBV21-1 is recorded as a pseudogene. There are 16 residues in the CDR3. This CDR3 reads CASSDPTGLANYGYTF. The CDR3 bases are TGTGCCAGCAGCGACCCGACAGGCCTCGCCAACTATGGCTACACCTTC.

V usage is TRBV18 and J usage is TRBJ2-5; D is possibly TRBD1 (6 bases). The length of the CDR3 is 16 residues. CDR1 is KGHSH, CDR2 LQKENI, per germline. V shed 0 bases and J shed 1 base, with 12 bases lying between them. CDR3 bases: TGTGCCAGCTCACCACCGATGGGGGCCACCCAAGAGACCCAGTACTTC. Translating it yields CASSPPMGATQETQYF.

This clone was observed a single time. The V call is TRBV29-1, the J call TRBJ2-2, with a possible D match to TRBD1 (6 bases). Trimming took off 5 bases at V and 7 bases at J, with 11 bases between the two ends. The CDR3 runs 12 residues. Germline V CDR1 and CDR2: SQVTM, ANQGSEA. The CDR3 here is CSVLRGVGELFF. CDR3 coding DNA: TGCAGCGTTCTCAGGGGAGTCGGGGAGCTGTTTTTT.

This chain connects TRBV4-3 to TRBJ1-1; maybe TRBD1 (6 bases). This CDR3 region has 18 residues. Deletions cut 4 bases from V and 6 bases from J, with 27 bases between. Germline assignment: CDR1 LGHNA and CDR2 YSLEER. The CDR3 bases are TGCGCCAGCAGCCCGGTGGTCCAGGGGAATTACGGTCCCCCTGAAGCTTTCTTT. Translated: CASSPVVQGNYGPPEAFF.

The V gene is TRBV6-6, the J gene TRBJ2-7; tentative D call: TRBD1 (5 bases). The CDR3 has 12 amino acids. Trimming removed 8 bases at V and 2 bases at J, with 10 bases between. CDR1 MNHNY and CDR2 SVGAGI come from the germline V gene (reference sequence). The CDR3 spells CASSDTTYEQYF. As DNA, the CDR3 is TGTGCCAGCTCGGACACTACCTACGAGCAGTACTTC.

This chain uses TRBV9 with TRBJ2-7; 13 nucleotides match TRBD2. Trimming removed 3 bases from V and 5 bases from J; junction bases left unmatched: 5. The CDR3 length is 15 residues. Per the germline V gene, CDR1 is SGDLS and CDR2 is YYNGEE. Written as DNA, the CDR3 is TGTGCCAGCAGCGAAACTAGCGGGGGGGCCCACGAGCAGTACTTC. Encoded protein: CASSETSGGAHEQYF.

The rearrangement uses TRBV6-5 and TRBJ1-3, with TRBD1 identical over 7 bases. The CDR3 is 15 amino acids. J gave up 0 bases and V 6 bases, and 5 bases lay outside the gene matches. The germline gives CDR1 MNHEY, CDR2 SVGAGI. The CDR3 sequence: CASRITGASGNTIYF. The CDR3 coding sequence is TGTGCCAGCAGAATAACAGGGGCCTCTGGAAACACCATATATTTT.

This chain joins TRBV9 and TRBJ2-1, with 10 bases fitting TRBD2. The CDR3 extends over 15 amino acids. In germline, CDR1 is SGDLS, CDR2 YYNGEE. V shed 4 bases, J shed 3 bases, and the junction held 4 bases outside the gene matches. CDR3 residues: CASSSPSGSYNEQFF. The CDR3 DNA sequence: TGTGCCAGCAGCTCTCCTAGCGGGAGCTACAATGAGCAGTTCTTC.

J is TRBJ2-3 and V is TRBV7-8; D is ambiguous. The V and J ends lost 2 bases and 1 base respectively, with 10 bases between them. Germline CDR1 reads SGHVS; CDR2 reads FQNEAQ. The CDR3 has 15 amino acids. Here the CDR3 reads CASSLQVTGTDTQYF. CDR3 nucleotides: TGTGCCAGCAGCTTACAGGTGACCGGCACAGATACGCAGTATTTT. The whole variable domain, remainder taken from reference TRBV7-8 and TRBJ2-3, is GAGVSQSPRYKVAKRGQDVALRCDPISGHVSLFWYQQALGQGPEFLTYFQNEAQLDKSGLPSDRFFAERPEGSVSTLKIQRTQQEDSAVYLCASSLQVTGTDTQYFGPGTRLTVL.

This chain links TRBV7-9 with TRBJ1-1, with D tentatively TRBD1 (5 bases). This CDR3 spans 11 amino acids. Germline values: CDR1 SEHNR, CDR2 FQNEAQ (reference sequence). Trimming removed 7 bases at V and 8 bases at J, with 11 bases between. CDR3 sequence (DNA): TGTGCCAGCAACCCGGGGGGGGAAGCTTTCTTT. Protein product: CASNPGGEAFF.

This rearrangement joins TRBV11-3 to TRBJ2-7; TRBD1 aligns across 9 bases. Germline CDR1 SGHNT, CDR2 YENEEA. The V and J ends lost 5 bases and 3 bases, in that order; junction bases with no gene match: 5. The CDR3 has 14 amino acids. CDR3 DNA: TGTGCCAGCAGCATGGGGACAGGGTACTACGAGCAGTACTTC. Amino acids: CASSMGTGYYEQYF.

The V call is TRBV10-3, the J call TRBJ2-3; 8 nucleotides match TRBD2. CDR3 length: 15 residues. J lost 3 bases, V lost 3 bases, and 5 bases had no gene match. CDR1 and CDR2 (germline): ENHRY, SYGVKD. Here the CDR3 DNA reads TGTGCCATCAGTGATTCGCGGGGGGCGACAGATACGCAGTATTTT. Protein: CAISDSRGATDTQYF.